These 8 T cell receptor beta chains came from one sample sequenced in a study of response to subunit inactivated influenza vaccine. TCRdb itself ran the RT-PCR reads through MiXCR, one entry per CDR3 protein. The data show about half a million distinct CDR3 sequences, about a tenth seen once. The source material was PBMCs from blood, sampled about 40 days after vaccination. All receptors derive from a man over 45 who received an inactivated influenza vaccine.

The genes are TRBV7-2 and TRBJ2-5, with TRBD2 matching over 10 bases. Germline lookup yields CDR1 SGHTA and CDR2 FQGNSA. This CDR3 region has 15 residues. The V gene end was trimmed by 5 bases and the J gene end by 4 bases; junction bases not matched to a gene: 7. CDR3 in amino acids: CASSPRTSGTETQYF. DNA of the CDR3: TGTGCCAGCAGCCCCCGGACTAGCGGAACAGAGACCCAGTACTTC.

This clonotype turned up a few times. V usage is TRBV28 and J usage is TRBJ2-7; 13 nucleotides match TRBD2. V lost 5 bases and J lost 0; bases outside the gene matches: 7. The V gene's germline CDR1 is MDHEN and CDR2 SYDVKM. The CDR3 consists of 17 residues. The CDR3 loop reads CASSIGLAGVPSYEQYF. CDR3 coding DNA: TGTGCCAGCAGTATAGGACTAGCGGGGGTCCCCTCCTACGAGCAGTACTTC.

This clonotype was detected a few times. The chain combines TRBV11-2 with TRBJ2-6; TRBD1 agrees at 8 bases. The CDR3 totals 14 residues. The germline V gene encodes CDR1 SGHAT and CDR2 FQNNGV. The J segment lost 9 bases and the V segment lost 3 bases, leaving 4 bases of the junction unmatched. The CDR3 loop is CASSFNRGFNVLTF. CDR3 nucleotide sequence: TGTGCCAGCAGCTTCAACAGGGGGTTCAACGTCCTGACTTTC.

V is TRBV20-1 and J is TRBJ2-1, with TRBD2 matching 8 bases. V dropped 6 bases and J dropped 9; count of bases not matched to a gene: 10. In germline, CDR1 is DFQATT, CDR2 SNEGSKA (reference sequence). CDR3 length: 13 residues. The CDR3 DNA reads TGCAGTGCACCCCCCGGCGGGAGGTCTGAGCAGTTCTTC. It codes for CSAPPGGRSEQFF.

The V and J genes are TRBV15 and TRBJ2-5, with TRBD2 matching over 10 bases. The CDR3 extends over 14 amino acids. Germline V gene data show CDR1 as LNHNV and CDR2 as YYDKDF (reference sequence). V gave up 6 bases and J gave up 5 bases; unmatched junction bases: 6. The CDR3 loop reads CATSDASGSETQYF. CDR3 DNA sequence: TGTGCCACCAGTGACGCTAGCGGGAGTGAGACCCAGTACTTC.

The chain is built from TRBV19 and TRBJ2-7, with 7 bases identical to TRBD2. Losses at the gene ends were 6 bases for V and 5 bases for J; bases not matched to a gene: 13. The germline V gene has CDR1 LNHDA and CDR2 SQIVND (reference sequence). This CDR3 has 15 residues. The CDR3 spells CASRKVASGWNEQYF. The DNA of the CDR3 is TGTGCCAGTAGGAAAGTGGCTAGCGGTTGGAACGAGCAGTACTTC.

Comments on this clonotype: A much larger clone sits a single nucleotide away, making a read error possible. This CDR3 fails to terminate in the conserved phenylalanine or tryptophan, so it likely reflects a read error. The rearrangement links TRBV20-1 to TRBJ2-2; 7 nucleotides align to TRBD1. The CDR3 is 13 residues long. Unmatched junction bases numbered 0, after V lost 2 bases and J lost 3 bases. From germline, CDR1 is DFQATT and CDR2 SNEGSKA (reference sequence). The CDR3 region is CSARQGDTGELFS. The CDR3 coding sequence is TGCAGTGCTAGACAGGGGGACACCGGGGAGCTGTTTTCT.

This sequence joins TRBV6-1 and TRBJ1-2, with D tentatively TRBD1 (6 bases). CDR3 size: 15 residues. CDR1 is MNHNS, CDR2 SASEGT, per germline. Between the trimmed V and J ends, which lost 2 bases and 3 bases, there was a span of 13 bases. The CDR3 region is CASSEKDRIHYGYTF. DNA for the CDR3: TGTGCCAGCAGTGAAAAGGACAGAATACACTATGGCTACACCTTC.